A few counts support the clone carrying this T cell receptor (beta chain). No antigen is known for it. 5'RACE primed at constant segments yielded TCR alpha and TCR beta cDNA libraries bearing sample barcodes and UMIs. One entry per CDR3 protein, called by TCRdb with MiXCR from the 5' RACE reads. The sample holds 250,000 to 350,000 distinct CDR3 sequences, 15% to 20% seen once. The data were obtained in a study of T-cell memory formation after mild COVID-19. Across the study: Largely donor-specific sequence clusters came from a couple of donors.

Study-wide findings and caveats: Among CD4+ contracting clones, most were CM and EM, and CD8+ ones EMRA. A subset of responding clones appeared in pre-infection memory, suggesting cross-reactive memory joined.

The CDR3 sequence is 16 residues long. The J segment lost 6 bases and the V segment lost 0 bases, leaving 10 bases of the junction unmatched. The germline V gene encodes CDR1 SGHAT and CDR2 FQNNGV. The chain recombines TRBV11-2 with TRBJ1-2, with 7 bases identical to TRBD1. Source material: PBMCs or a T cell subset sorted from them (not recorded which). The source of this sequence is a young man who had mild COVID-19 (a few samples of this study predate the infection). Cell type and time point are not known. In DNA, the CDR3 is TGTGCCAGCAGCTTAGATCATGGAGGAGGGGGCGATGGCTACACCTTC. Its translation: CASSLDHGGGGDGYTF.